The present T cell receptor beta chain was sequenced within a study of blood T cell repertoires in COVID-19. Across the whole study: Sites across the United States, Italy and Spain contributed samples from acute and convalescent COVID-19.

Here immunoSEQ multiplex PCR was the method, and the copy in TCRdb shows in-frame clones only, minus some. The repertoire holds hundreds of thousands of clones, with about nine tenths as singletons. Germline CDR1 PRHDT, CDR2 FYEKMQ (reference sequence). The V gene lost 6 bases and the J gene lost 4 bases, with 18 bases spanning the gap. The CDR3 consists of 15 residues. This receptor was identified in a woman in her fifties or sixties who had recovered from COVID-19. The sample was PBMCs or T cells enriched from blood (not recorded which). The chain recombines TRBV13 with TRBJ1-1, with D uncertain. CDR3 sequence: CASSPTFSRGTEAFF. The CDR3 region has the DNA TGTGCCAGCAGTCCCACCTTCTCACGAGGCACTGAAGCTTTCTTT.